A single sample is the source of the 22 T cell receptor beta chains below, sequenced in a study of blood T cell repertoires in COVID-19. Libraries were prepared by immunoSEQ multiplex PCR; TCRdb keeps only in-frame clonotypes and omits some of them. The sample has almost 250,000 clones, approximately 90% seen once. Material for sequencing was PBMCs or T cells enriched from blood (not recorded which). All receptors come from a woman younger than 45 who had recovered from COVID-19.

The sample holds one count of this clone. This chain connects TRBV4-3 to TRBJ1-3; no firm D call. The CDR3 totals 14 residues. V was trimmed by 3 bases and J by 0 bases, leaving 6 bases between them. The V gene's germline CDR1 is LGHNA and CDR2 YSLEER. The CDR3: CASSQAVSGNTIYF. Here the CDR3 DNA reads TGCGCCAGCAGCCAGGCTGTCTCTGGAAACACCATATATTTT.

The CDR3 spells CAISESQGQGGYTF. CDR3 sequence (DNA): TGTGCCATCAGTGAGTCCCAGGGGCAGGGCGGCTACACCTTC. This chain joins TRBV10-3 and TRBJ1-2; D possibly corresponds to TRBD1 (6 bases). This CDR3 has 14 residues. Looked up from germline, CDR1 is ENHRY and CDR2 is SYGVKD. V was pared by 0 bases and J by 8 bases, with 13 bases between.

The chain uses TRBV7-9 and TRBJ1-5; D is uncertain. The CDR3 covers 14 residues. V lost 1 base and J lost 3, with 7 bases in between. The V gene's germline CDR1 is SEHNR and CDR2 FQNEAQ (reference sequence). The CDR3 spells CASSLEQINQPQHF. In DNA form, the CDR3 reads TGTGCCAGCAGCTTAGAACAGATCAATCAGCCCCAGCATTTT.

The chain joins TRBV12-3 or TRBV12-4 to TRBJ1-2; weak D call: TRBD1 (6 bases). Trimming stripped 7 bases from V and 7 bases from J, with 13 bases between. This CDR3 spans 12 amino acids. In nucleotides, the CDR3 is TGTGCCAGCACTGCGGGGGGGGCTGGCTACACCTTC. This gives the protein CASTAGGAGYTF.

The chain links TRBV4-3 to TRBJ2-2, with D hard to call. The CDR3 extends over 13 amino acids. CDR1 LGHNA and CDR2 YSLEER come from the germline V gene. Trimming pared 4 bases from V and 6 bases from J, leaving 9 bases between. The CDR3 nucleotides are TGCGCCAGCAGCCCCGTCCTTCCCGGGGAGCTGTTTTTT. Protein: CASSPVLPGELFF.

The rearrangement links TRBV29-1 to TRBJ2-7, with 7 bases matching TRBD2. The V and J ends lost 5 bases and 0 bases, in that order; junction bases with no gene match: 4. CDR1 SQVTM and CDR2 ANQGSEA come from the germline V gene. The CDR3 is made up of 13 amino acids. As DNA, the CDR3 is TGCAGCGTTCGGCGGGAGAGCTCCTACGAGCAGTACTTC. It translates to CSVRRESSYEQYF.

This sequence joins TRBV6-2 or TRBV6-3 and TRBJ1-3; D remains ambiguous. Germline lookup yields CDR1 MNHEY and CDR2 SVGEGT. V was trimmed by 2 bases and J by 4 bases, leaving 6 bases between them. The CDR3 has 13 residues. CDR3 sequence reads: CASSYMRGNTIYF. The CDR3 DNA reads as TGTGCCAGCAGTTACATGAGAGGAAACACCATATATTTT.

The chain uses TRBV30 and TRBJ1-2, with D perhaps TRBD1 (5 bases). The germline gives CDR1 GTSNPN, CDR2 SVGIG (reference sequence). Trimming pared 3 bases from V and 0 bases from J, leaving 8 bases between. The CDR3 runs to 13 residues. CDR3 nucleotides: TGTGCCTGGAGCAAGACAGCTAACTATGGCTACACCTTC. The encoded protein is CAWSKTANYGYTF.

The CDR3 spells CASGLGNSPRGEKLFF. The CDR3 DNA sequence: TGTGCCAGCGGATTAGGAAACTCACCCCGGGGTGAAAAACTGTTTTTT. The V gene is TRBV28, the J gene TRBJ1-4, with no clear D. Deletions cut 8 bases from V and 7 bases from J, with 23 bases between. The germline V gene encodes CDR1 MDHEN and CDR2 SYDVKM. The CDR3 totals 16 residues.

The rearrangement uses TRBV14 and TRBJ2-7; the match to TRBD2 covers 8 bases. CDR1 and CDR2 from the germline V gene are SGHDN and FVKESK. J was trimmed by 7 bases and V by 0 bases; bases with no gene match: 14. The CDR3 runs 17 residues. This chain's CDR3 is CASSQEVSGANRKEQYF. The CDR3 coding sequence is TGTGCCAGCAGCCAAGAGGTTAGCGGGGCAAACCGAAAGGAGCAGTACTTC. Supplemented by reference TRBV14 and TRBJ2-7, the full variable domain reads EAGVTQFPSHSVIEKGQTVTLRCDPISGHDNLYWYRRVMGKEIKFLLHFVKESKQDESGMPNNRFLAERTGGTYSTLKVQPAELEDSGVYFCASSQEVSGANRKEQYFGPGTRLTVT.

V usage is TRBV3-1 (or the pseudogene TRBV3-2) and J usage is TRBJ2-2; a weak D match, TRBD2 (6 bases). V was cut by 2 bases and J by 5 bases, with 9 bases left in between. The CDR3 is 14 amino acids. The germline V gene has CDR1 LGHDT and CDR2 YNNKEL (reference sequence). For the CDR3, the DNA is TGTGCCAGCAGCCAACCAGGGAGGACCGGGGAGCTGTTTTTT. It codes for CASSQPGRTGELFF.

This clone was counted a few times. Other nucleotide sequences from this sample produce the same CDR3. The chain joins TRBV7-2 to TRBJ2-3; TRBD1 might be the D (5 bases). This CDR3 comprises 15 residues. Germline V gives CDR1 SGHTA, CDR2 FQGNSA. Trimming stripped 5 bases from V and 1 base from J, with 13 bases between. Here the CDR3 DNA reads TGTGCCAGCAGCCCCTACGAACAGGGCACAGATACGCAGTATTTT. Its translation: CASSPYEQGTDTQYF.

This chain links TRBV29-1 with TRBJ2-3; D is possibly TRBD1 (5 bases). Germline V gives CDR1 SQVTM, CDR2 ANQGSEA. The length of the CDR3 is 13 residues. V was cut by 7 bases and J by 7 bases, with 18 bases left in between. In nucleotides, the CDR3 is TGCAGCGCCGGGCTTGGCGACAGATATACGCAGTATTTT. It is translated as CSAGLGDRYTQYF.

This chain connects TRBV30 to TRBJ1-1; TRBD1 matches at 7 bases. CDR1 GTSNPN and CDR2 SVGIG come from the germline V gene (reference sequence). This CDR3 contains 13 residues. V lost 5 bases, J lost 0 bases, and 3 bases stayed unmatched. The CDR3 DNA sequence: TGTGCCTGGGCCAGGGGGGTGAACACTGAAGCTTTCTTT. Encoded protein: CAWARGVNTEAFF.

The V gene is TRBV20-1, the J gene TRBJ1-1, with D unresolved. CDR1 and CDR2 (germline): DFQATT, SNEGSKA (reference sequence). The CDR3 runs to 9 residues. The CDR3 loop reads CTPRGEAFF. CDR3 sequence (DNA): TGCACCCCCCGGGGTGAAGCTTTCTTT.

This chain connects TRBV11-3 to TRBJ2-1, with 7 bases identical to TRBD2. The CDR3 spans 15 residues. Germline CDR1 and CDR2: SGHNT and YENEEA. V dropped 3 bases and J dropped 8; count of bases not matched to a gene: 10. This CDR3 reads CASSFGREAGHEQFF. For the CDR3, the DNA is TGTGCCAGCAGCTTCGGCCGGGAGGCAGGGCATGAGCAGTTCTTC.

This chain uses TRBV7-9 with TRBJ2-3; TRBD2 matches at 11 bases. After removal of 4 bases from V and 4 bases from J, the junction contained 4 bases not matched to a gene. The CDR3 extends over 15 amino acids. CDR1 is SEHNR, CDR2 FQNEAQ, per germline (reference sequence). Here the CDR3 reads CASSSLAGGPDTQYF. CDR3 DNA: TGTGCCAGCAGCTCGTTAGCGGGAGGGCCAGATACGCAGTATTTT.

The chain couples TRBV11-3 to TRBJ1-3, with D possibly matching TRBD1 (5 bases). Germline assignment: CDR1 SGHNT and CDR2 YENEEA. The CDR3 has 15 residues. The V gene lost 3 bases and the J gene lost 3 bases, with 12 bases spanning the gap. The chain's CDR3 is CASSFDGTGGNTIYF. The CDR3 nucleotides read TGTGCCAGCAGCTTTGACGGGACTGGTGGAAACACCATATATTTT.

V and J are TRBV10-2 and TRBJ2-7, with D perhaps matching TRBD2 (5 bases). The CDR3 loop spans 13 amino acids. Trimming removed 6 bases from V and 3 bases from J, with 12 bases in between. Per germline, CDR1 WSHSY and CDR2 SAAADI. The CDR3 sequence is CASSGDYNYEQYF. CDR3 DNA sequence: TGCGCCAGCAGCGGTGACTACAACTACGAGCAGTACTTC.

The J gene is TRBJ1-2, the V gene TRBV6-5, with TRBD1 matching over 10 bases. Germline V gives CDR1 MNHEY, CDR2 SVGAGI. Trimming took 2 bases from V and 6 from J; bases not matched to a gene: 6. The CDR3 runs 15 residues. CDR3 amino acids: CASSYGGTGVNGYTF. CDR3 coding DNA: TGTGCCAGCAGTTACGGTGGGACAGGGGTTAATGGCTACACCTTC.

J is TRBJ1-2 and V is TRBV28; D remains unclear. There are 12 residues in the CDR3. Germline CDR1 and CDR2: MDHEN and SYDVKM. V dropped 6 bases and J dropped 6 bases, with 11 bases sitting between them. The CDR3 is CASRVSGNGYTF. The CDR3, as DNA: TGTGCCAGCAGGGTATCGGGGAATGGCTACACCTTC.

This CDR3 reads CASSGTGGRNYGYTF. For the CDR3, the DNA is TGTGCCAGCAGTGGAACGGGGGGCAGGAACTATGGCTACACCTTC. J is TRBJ1-2 and V is TRBV9, with a possible D match to TRBD1 (6 bases). In germline, CDR1 is SGDLS, CDR2 YYNGEE. V was shortened by 5 bases and J by 2 bases, with 16 bases between the two germline ends. This CDR3 region has 15 residues.